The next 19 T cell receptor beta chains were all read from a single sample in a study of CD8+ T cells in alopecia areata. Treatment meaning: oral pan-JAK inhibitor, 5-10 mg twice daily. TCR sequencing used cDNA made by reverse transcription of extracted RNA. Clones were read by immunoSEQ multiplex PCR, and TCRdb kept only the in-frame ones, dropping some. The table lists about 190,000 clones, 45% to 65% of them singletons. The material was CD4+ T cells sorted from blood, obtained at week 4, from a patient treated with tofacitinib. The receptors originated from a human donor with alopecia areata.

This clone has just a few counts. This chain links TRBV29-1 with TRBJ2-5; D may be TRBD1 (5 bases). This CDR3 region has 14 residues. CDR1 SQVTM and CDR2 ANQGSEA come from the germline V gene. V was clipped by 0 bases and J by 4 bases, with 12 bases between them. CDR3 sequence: CSVEDGAPLETQYF. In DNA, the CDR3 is TGCAGCGTTGAAGATGGGGCCCCACTAGAGACCCAGTACTTC.

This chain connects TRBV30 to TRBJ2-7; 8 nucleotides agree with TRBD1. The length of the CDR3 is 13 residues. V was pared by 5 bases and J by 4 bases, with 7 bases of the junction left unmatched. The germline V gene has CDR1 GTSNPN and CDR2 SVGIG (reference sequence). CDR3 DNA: TGTGCCTGGGATAGGACAGGGAGGTACGAGCAGTACTTC. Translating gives CAWDRTGRYEQYF.

CDR3 DNA: TGTGCCAGCAACCAACTCCCGGGACAGCATGAGCAGTTCTTC. Its protein is CASNQLPGQHEQFF. The V gene is TRBV2, the J gene TRBJ2-1, with TRBD1 matching over 7 bases. CDR1 SNHLY and CDR2 FYNNEI come from the germline V gene. V gave up 7 bases and J gave up 8 bases; unmatched junction bases: 11. The CDR3 length is 14 residues.

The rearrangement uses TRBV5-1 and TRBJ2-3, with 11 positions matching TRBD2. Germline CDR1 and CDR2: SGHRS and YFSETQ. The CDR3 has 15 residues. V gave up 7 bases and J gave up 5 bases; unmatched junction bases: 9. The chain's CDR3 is CASFRTSGSGDTQYF. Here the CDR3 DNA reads TGCGCCAGCTTCCGTACTAGCGGGAGTGGAGATACGCAGTATTTT.

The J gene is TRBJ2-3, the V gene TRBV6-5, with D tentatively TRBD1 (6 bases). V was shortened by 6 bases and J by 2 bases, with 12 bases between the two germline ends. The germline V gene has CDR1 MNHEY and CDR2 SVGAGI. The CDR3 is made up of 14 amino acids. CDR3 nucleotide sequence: TGTGCCAGCAGCCGGACAGCTGACACAGATACGCAGTATTTT. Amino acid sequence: CASSRTADTDTQYF.

In nucleotides, the CDR3 is TGCAGCGGGATCCCGGCCTCACTGGGGGCAGATACGCAGTATTTT. Residues: CSGIPASLGADTQYF. The chain links TRBV29-1 to TRBJ2-3; the D call may be TRBD1 or TRBD2 (5 bases each). V was shortened by 7 bases and J by 4 bases, with 21 bases between the two germline ends. Germline V gene sequence: CDR1 SQVTM, CDR2 ANQGSEA. The CDR3 is 15 residues long.

The CDR3 region is CASSILVQGDGYTF. DNA of the CDR3: TGTGCCAGCAGCATACTCGTCCAGGGGGATGGCTACACCTTC. The chain has TRBV5-4 and TRBJ1-2; TRBD1 agrees at 7 bases. Germline CDR1 and CDR2: SGHNT and YYREEE (reference sequence). The CDR3 has 14 amino acids. V lost 4 bases, J lost 6 bases, and 9 bases stayed unmatched.

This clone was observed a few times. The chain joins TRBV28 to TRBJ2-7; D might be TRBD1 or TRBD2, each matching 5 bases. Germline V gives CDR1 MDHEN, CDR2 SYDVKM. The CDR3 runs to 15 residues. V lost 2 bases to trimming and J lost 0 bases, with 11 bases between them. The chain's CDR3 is CASSLAGTDSYEQYF. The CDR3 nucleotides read TGTGCCAGCAGTTTAGCCGGGACCGACTCCTACGAGCAGTACTTC.

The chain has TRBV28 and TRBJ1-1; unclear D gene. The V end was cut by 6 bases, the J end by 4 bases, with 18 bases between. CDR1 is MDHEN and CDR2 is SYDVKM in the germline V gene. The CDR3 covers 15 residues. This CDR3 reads CASSLRGARSTEAFF. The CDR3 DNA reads TGTGCCAGCAGCTTAAGAGGAGCTAGGAGCACTGAAGCTTTCTTT. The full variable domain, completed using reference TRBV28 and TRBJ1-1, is DVKVTQSSRYLVKRTGEKVFLECVQDMDHENMFWYRQDPGLGLRLIYFSYDVKMKEKGDIPEGYSVSREKKERFSLILESASTNQTSMYLCASSLRGARSTEAFFGQGTRLTVV.

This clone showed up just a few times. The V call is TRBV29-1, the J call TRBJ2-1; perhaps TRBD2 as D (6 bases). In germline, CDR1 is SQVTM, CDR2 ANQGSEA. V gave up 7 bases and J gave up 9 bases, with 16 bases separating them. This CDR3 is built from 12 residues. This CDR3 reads CSGEEGYVEQFF. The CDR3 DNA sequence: TGCAGCGGTGAGGAGGGGTATGTTGAGCAGTTCTTC.

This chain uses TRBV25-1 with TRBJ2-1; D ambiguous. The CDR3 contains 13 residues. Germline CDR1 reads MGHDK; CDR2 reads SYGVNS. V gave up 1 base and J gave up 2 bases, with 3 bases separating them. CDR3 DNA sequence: TGTGCCAGCAGTGAATCGCCCTACAATGAGCAGTTCTTC. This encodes CASSESPYNEQFF.

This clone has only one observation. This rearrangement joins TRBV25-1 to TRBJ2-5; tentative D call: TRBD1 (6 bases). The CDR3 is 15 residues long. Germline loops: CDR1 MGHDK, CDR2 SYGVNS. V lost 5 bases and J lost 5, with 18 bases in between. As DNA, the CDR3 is TGTGCCAGCAGTTCAATCAGGGGCTTGGGTGAGACCCAGTACTTC. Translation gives CASSSIRGLGETQYF.

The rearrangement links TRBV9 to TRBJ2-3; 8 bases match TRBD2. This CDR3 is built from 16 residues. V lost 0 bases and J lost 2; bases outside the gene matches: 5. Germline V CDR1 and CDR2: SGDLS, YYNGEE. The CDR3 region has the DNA TGTGCCAGCAGCGTAGCGGCGGGAGGTACCACAGATACGCAGTATTTT. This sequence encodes CASSVAAGGTTDTQYF. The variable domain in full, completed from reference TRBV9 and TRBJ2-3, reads DSGVTQTPKHLITATGQRVTLRCSPRSGDLSVYWYQQSLDQGLQFLIQYYNGEERAKGNILERFSAQQFPDLHSELNLSSLELGDSALYFCASSVAAGGTTDTQYFGPGTRLTVL.

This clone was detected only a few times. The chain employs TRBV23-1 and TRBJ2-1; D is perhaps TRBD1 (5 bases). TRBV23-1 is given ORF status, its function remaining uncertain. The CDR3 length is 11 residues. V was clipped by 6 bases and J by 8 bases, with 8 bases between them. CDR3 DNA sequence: TGCGCCAGCAGCCCCAGGGATGAGCAGTTCTTC. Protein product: CASSPRDEQFF.

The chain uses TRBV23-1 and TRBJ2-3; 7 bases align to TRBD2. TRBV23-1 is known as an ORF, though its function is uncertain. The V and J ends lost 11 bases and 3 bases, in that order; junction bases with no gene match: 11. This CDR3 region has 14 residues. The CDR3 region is CAGIQREGTDTQYF. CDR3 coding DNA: TGCGCCGGGATACAGCGGGAAGGTACAGATACGCAGTATTTT.

DNA of the CDR3: TGTGCCAGCAGTTACTCTACACAAGGCTACACCTTC. Translating gives CASSYSTQGYTF. The rearrangement uses TRBV6-6 and TRBJ1-2; D uncertain. The germline V and J ends were trimmed by 0 bases and 8 bases, with 7 bases remaining between them. The CDR3 length is 12 residues. Per germline, CDR1 MNHNY and CDR2 SVGAGI (reference sequence).

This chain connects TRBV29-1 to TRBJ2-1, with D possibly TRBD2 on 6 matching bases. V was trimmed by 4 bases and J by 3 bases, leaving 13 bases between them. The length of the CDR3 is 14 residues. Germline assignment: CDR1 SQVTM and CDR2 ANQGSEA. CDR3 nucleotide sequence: TGCAGCGTTGTAAGGTCGGGGGACTACAATGAGCAGTTCTTC. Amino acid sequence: CSVVRSGDYNEQFF.

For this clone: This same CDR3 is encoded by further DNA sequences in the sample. The DNA of the CDR3 is TGCAGCGTTGGGCGGGGGAACACTGAAGCTTTCTTT. Translating gives CSVGRGNTEAFF. V gene TRBV29-1 combines with J gene TRBJ1-1; D is unresolved. The CDR3 is 12 amino acids. The V end lost 4 bases, the J end lost 1 base, and 7 bases lay between the germline ends. CDR1 and CDR2 (germline): SQVTM, ANQGSEA. Drawing the rest from reference TRBV29-1 and TRBJ1-1, the complete variable domain is SAVISQKPSRDICQRGTSLTIQCQVDSQVTMMFWYRQQPGQSLTLIATANQGSEATYESGFVIDKFPISRPNLTFSTLTVSNMSPEDSSIYLCSVGRGNTEAFFGQGTRLTVV.

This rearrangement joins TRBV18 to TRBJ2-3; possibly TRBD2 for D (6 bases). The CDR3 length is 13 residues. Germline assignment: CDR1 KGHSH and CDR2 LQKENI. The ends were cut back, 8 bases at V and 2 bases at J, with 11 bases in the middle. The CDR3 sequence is CASAGTHTDTQYF. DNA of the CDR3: TGTGCCAGCGCCGGGACTCACACAGATACGCAGTATTTT.